The 31 T cell receptor beta chains below were found in one sample sequenced in a study of technical replicates of blood from a handful of donors. Clones were read by immunoSEQ multiplex PCR, and TCRdb kept only the in-frame ones, dropping some. In the table there are some 77,000 clones, roughly 91% of which are singletons. The sample comprised T cells isolated from PBMCs. The receptor set was obtained from a human donor in good health.

This clone appeared once. The chain couples TRBV6-5 to TRBJ2-1, with 7 bases fitting TRBD2. The CDR3 totals 16 residues. V lost 0 bases and J lost 3; bases outside the gene matches: 5. CDR1 is MNHEY and CDR2 is SVGAGI in the germline V gene. The CDR3: CASSYSLADFYNEQFF. The CDR3 nucleotides read TGTGCCAGCAGTTACTCCCTAGCGGATTTCTACAATGAGCAGTTCTTC.

This clone has more than one count but fewer than ten. The rearrangement links TRBV7-9 to TRBJ2-1, with 7 bases aligning to TRBD2. V shed 2 bases, J shed 5 bases, and the junction held 9 bases outside the gene matches. The CDR3 is 16 amino acids. Per germline, CDR1 SEHNR and CDR2 FQNEAQ (reference sequence). DNA of the CDR3: TGTGCCAGCAGCTTAAAGAGGGAGGGCCCAAACAATGAGCAGTTCTTC. This encodes CASSLKREGPNNEQFF.

The chain's CDR3 is CASSWLGQYNEQFF. CDR3 DNA: TGTGCCAGCAGTTGGCTCGGACAGTACAATGAGCAGTTCTTC. The gene calls are TRBV6-6 and TRBJ2-1; maybe TRBD1 (6 bases). CDR3 size: 14 residues. Germline V gives CDR1 MNHNY, CDR2 SVGAGI (reference sequence). V lost 4 bases and J lost 4, with 11 bases in between.

This sequence joins TRBV2 and TRBJ1-2, with 12 bases aligning to TRBD1. V was pared by 10 bases and J by 3 bases, with 12 bases of the junction left unmatched. Germline loops: CDR1 SNHLY, CDR2 FYNNEI. The CDR3 length is 16 residues. CDR3 loop: CANKAWDRGQDYGYTF. Here the CDR3 DNA reads TGTGCCAACAAAGCTTGGGACAGGGGGCAAGACTATGGCTACACCTTC.

This clone was seen more than once but under ten times. The gene calls are TRBV19 and TRBJ2-2; no definite D call. The CDR3 is 14 amino acids. CDR1 is LNHDA and CDR2 is SQIVND in the germline V gene (reference sequence). With 8 bases removed from V and 5 bases from J, the gap between germline ends came to 15 bases. The CDR3 loop reads CASERASITGELFF. CDR3 coding DNA: TGTGCCAGTGAACGAGCTAGTATAACCGGGGAGCTGTTTTTT.

The rearrangement joins TRBV5-1 to TRBJ2-1; possibly TRBD1 for D (6 bases). V lost 0 bases and J lost 5, with 18 bases in between. Germline V gives CDR1 SGHRS, CDR2 YFSETQ. This CDR3 is built from 17 residues. CDR3 loop: CASSLEVAQGLHNEQFF. CDR3 bases: TGCGCCAGCAGCTTGGAGGTAGCACAGGGTTTGCACAATGAGCAGTTCTTC.

The chain uses TRBV25-1 and TRBJ1-1, with D perhaps TRBD1 (6 bases). This CDR3 has 12 amino acids. Germline V gene sequence: CDR1 MGHDK, CDR2 SYGVNS. The V end lost 6 bases, the J end lost 7 bases, and 12 bases lay between the germline ends. The CDR3: CASSLGQLEAFF. The CDR3 DNA is TGTGCCAGCAGCCTCGGACAGCTTGAAGCTTTCTTT.

The CDR3 is CASSGQGRYTF. The CDR3 nucleotides read TGTGCCAGCAGTGGACAGGGGAGGTACACCTTC. This chain uses TRBV27 with TRBJ1-2, with 9 bases fitting TRBD1. Germline V CDR1 and CDR2: MNHEY, SMNVEV (reference sequence). The V gene end was trimmed by 5 bases and the J gene end by 11 bases; junction bases not matched to a gene: 3. This CDR3 is 11 amino acids long.

The V and J genes are TRBV19 and TRBJ2-1, with D uncertain. The CDR3 contains 12 residues. CDR1 is LNHDA, CDR2 SQIVND, per germline (reference sequence). Trimming took off 3 bases at V and 10 bases at J, with 10 bases between the two ends. CDR3 in amino acids: CASSIGVGEQFF. The DNA of the CDR3 is TGTGCCAGTAGTATTGGCGTCGGGGAGCAGTTCTTC.

The J gene is TRBJ2-3, the V gene TRBV6-1; D is perhaps TRBD2 (7 bases). The CDR3 spans 14 residues. The germline V gene has CDR1 MNHNS and CDR2 SASEGT. V was clipped by 7 bases and J by 4 bases, with 15 bases between them. Here the CDR3 reads CASIPKGGADTQYF. The CDR3 DNA reads TGTGCCAGCATTCCGAAGGGGGGGGCAGATACGCAGTATTTT.

This rearrangement joins TRBV6-5 to TRBJ2-4; TRBD2 agrees at 10 bases. V gave up 6 bases and J gave up 8 bases; unmatched junction bases: 7. CDR3 length: 14 residues. The germline V gene encodes CDR1 MNHEY and CDR2 SVGAGI. The CDR3 is CASRNGLAADIQYF. The CDR3 DNA reads as TGTGCCAGCAGGAACGGACTAGCGGCGGACATTCAGTACTTC.

CDR3 DNA: TGCGCCAGCAGCCAAGGGCAGAGGGAGACCCAGTACTTC. Its protein product is CASSQGQRETQYF. The chain employs TRBV4-1 and TRBJ2-5, with no clear D. Germline CDR1 is MGHRA and CDR2 is YSYEKL. V dropped 1 base and J dropped 5 bases, with 8 bases sitting between them. CDR3 size: 13 residues.

This chain links TRBV14 with TRBJ2-7; possible D gene TRBD2, 5 bases. In germline, CDR1 is SGHDN, CDR2 FVKESK. Trimming removed 4 bases at V and 0 bases at J, with 13 bases between. The CDR3 sequence is 15 residues long. DNA of the CDR3: TGTGCCAGCAGCCCGGGGTGGGAGAGCTCCTACGAGCAGTACTTC. Amino acid sequence: CASSPGWESSYEQYF.

The chain joins TRBV9 to TRBJ2-5, with 16 positions matching TRBD2. The J segment lost 0 bases and the V segment lost 4 bases, leaving 6 bases of the junction unmatched. This CDR3 contains 18 residues. Germline CDR1 reads SGDLS; CDR2 reads YYNGEE. In nucleotides, the CDR3 is TGTGCCAGCAGCACGGGACTAGCGGGAGGGATGTACCAAGAGACCCAGTACTTC. The encoded protein is CASSTGLAGGMYQETQYF.

V gene TRBV15 combines with J gene TRBJ1-4, with a weak D call TRBD1 (6 bases). The CDR3 runs to 16 residues. V lost 6 bases, J lost 7 bases, and 21 bases lay in between. Germline lookup yields CDR1 LNHNV and CDR2 YYDKDF (reference sequence). The CDR3 protein is CATRDSTGFYLEKLFF. The CDR3 bases are TGTGCCACCAGAGATAGTACAGGGTTCTACCTTGAAAAACTGTTTTTT.

V usage is TRBV25-1 and J usage is TRBJ2-3; TRBD1 matches at 7 bases. The J segment lost 3 bases and the V segment lost 6 bases, leaving 3 bases of the junction unmatched. The CDR3 is 13 residues long. Germline V gene sequence: CDR1 MGHDK, CDR2 SYGVNS. Written as DNA, the CDR3 is TGTGCCAGCAGAAAGACAGGGACAGATACGCAGTATTTT. It codes for CASRKTGTDTQYF. The full variable domain, with the rest looked up from reference TRBV25-1 and TRBJ2-3, is EADIYQTPRYLVIGTGKKITLECSQTMGHDKMYWYQQDPGMELHLIHYSYGVNSTEKGDLSSESTVSRIRTEHFPLTLESARPSHTSQYLCASRKTGTDTQYFGPGTRLTVL.

V gene TRBV5-1 combines with J gene TRBJ2-2; perhaps TRBD1 as D (7 bases). Trimming left V 4 bases short and J 5 bases short, with 21 bases between. The CDR3 length is 17 residues. Germline CDR1 SGHRS, CDR2 YFSETQ. The CDR3 DNA sequence: TGCGCCAGCAGCCCTACACGACAGGGCGGGGAAACCGGGGAGCTGTTTTTT. The encoded protein is CASSPTRQGGETGELFF.

J is TRBJ1-4 and V is TRBV5-5; a possible D gene is TRBD1 (6 bases). Germline CDR1 SGHKS, CDR2 YYEKEE (reference sequence). CDR3 size: 14 residues. Trimming pared 0 bases from V and 7 bases from J, leaving 10 bases between. In DNA form, the CDR3 reads TGTGCCAGCAGCTTGGACAGGGCAGTTGAAAAACTGTTTTTT. Its translation: CASSLDRAVEKLFF.

This clone was found once. This chain connects TRBV2 to TRBJ1-2; weak D call: TRBD1 (6 bases). V dropped 10 bases and J dropped 8 bases, with 17 bases sitting between them. Looked up from germline, CDR1 is SNHLY and CDR2 is FYNNEI. This CDR3 contains 12 residues. The chain's CDR3 is CATDGGGRGYTF. CDR3 nucleotides: TGTGCCACCGATGGGGGGGGCAGGGGCTACACCTTC.

The V gene is TRBV29-1, the J gene TRBJ1-2, with D perhaps TRBD1 (6 bases). Germline CDR1 is SQVTM and CDR2 is ANQGSEA. This CDR3 is 18 amino acids long. The V end lost 1 base, the J end lost 0 bases, and 21 bases lay between the germline ends. The CDR3 loop reads CSVEALPWLQGPNYGYTF. The CDR3 DNA is TGCAGCGTTGAAGCCCTACCATGGTTACAGGGCCCTAACTATGGCTACACCTTC.

This sequence joins TRBV2 and TRBJ1-2; TRBD1 agrees at 9 bases. This CDR3 region has 15 residues. In germline, CDR1 is SNHLY, CDR2 FYNNEI. The V gene end was trimmed by 4 bases and the J gene end by 4 bases; junction bases not matched to a gene: 7. CDR3 residues: CASSVEQGAFYGYTF. CDR3 nucleotide sequence: TGTGCCAGCAGTGTAGAACAGGGGGCGTTCTATGGCTACACCTTC. Variable domain in full (rest from reference TRBV2 and TRBJ1-2): EPEVTQTPSHQVTQMGQEVILRCVPISNHLYFYWYRQILGQKVEFLVSFYNNEISEKSEIFDDQFSVERPDGSNFTLKIRSTKLEDSAMYFCASSVEQGAFYGYTFGSGTRLTVV.

The J gene is TRBJ2-2, the V gene TRBV11-2; tentatively, D is TRBD2 (5 bases). CDR1 and CDR2 from the germline V gene are SGHAT and FQNNGV. The germline V and J ends were trimmed by 3 bases and 1 base, with 9 bases remaining between them. The CDR3 has 15 residues. In nucleotides, the CDR3 is TGTGCCAGCAGCTTCAGACGGGGGAACACCGGGGAGCTGTTTTTT. This codes for CASSFRRGNTGELFF.

The chain has TRBV9 and TRBJ2-2, with 7 bases lining up with TRBD1. V trimming: 5 bases; J trimming: 1 base; junction bases outside the gene matches: 2. The CDR3 loop spans 14 amino acids. CDR1 is SGDLS and CDR2 is YYNGEE in the germline V gene. The CDR3 protein is CASRGQENTGELFF. In nucleotides, the CDR3 is TGTGCCAGCAGAGGACAGGAGAACACCGGGGAGCTGTTTTTT.

This clone appeared a single time. The J gene is TRBJ1-3, the V gene TRBV9; 7 bases fit TRBD1. The CDR3 has 20 residues. Germline V gene data show CDR1 as SGDLS and CDR2 as YYNGEE. V lost 4 bases, J lost 0 bases, and 19 bases stayed unmatched. CDR3 loop: CASSYSRDRITGSSGNTIYF. The CDR3 nucleotides read TGTGCCAGCAGCTACTCCAGGGACAGAATAACAGGTAGCTCTGGAAACACCATATATTTT.

V is TRBV30 and J is TRBJ2-5; 7 positions agree with TRBD2. Germline CDR1 and CDR2: GTSNPN and SVGIG (reference sequence). The CDR3 is made up of 14 amino acids. The trim removed 0 bases at V and 4 bases at J, leaving 5 bases unmatched. The CDR3: CAWSVPREVETQYF. CDR3 coding DNA: TGTGCCTGGAGTGTACCCCGGGAGGTAGAGACCCAGTACTTC.

This clone was recorded only once. The gene calls are TRBV11-2 and TRBJ2-5; 10 bases line up with TRBD1. The V and J ends lost 4 bases and 4 bases, in that order; junction bases with no gene match: 6. The CDR3 spans 15 residues. Germline assignment: CDR1 SGHAT and CDR2 FQNNGV. Written as DNA, the CDR3 is TGTGCCAGCAGCTCCCAGGGACAGGGGACAGAGACCCAGTACTTC. Translating it yields CASSSQGQGTETQYF. Full variable domain (missing parts from reference TRBV11-2 and TRBJ2-5): EAGVAQSPRYKIIEKRQSVAFWCNPISGHATLYWYQQILGQGPKLLIQFQNNGVVDDSQLPKDRFSAERLKGVDSTLKIQPAKLEDSAVYLCASSSQGQGTETQYFGPGTRLLVL.

The rearrangement uses TRBV6-5 and TRBJ2-7; D perhaps matches TRBD2 (6 bases). Germline values: CDR1 MNHEY, CDR2 SVGAGI. The V end lost 2 bases, the J end lost 3 bases, and 11 bases lay between the germline ends. The CDR3 has 14 amino acids. CDR3 nucleotide sequence: TGTGCCAGCAGTTACGGACTACCCCTCTACGAGCAGTACTTC. This gives the protein CASSYGLPLYEQYF.

This chain joins TRBV7-3 and TRBJ2-5; 9 positions match TRBD1. The CDR3 is made up of 14 amino acids. Trimming took 5 bases from V and 5 from J; bases not matched to a gene: 6. Germline V lookup: CDR1 SGHTA, CDR2 FQGTGA. The CDR3 spells CASSPGTGYETQYF. The CDR3 DNA sequence: TGTGCCAGCAGCCCAGGGACAGGGTACGAGACCCAGTACTTC. The full variable domain, its missing parts supplied by reference TRBV7-3 and TRBJ2-5, is GAGVSQTPSNKVTEKGKYVELRCDPISGHTALYWYRQSLGQGPEFLIYFQGTGAADDSGLPNDRFFAVRPEGSVSTLKIQRTERGDSAVYLCASSPGTGYETQYFGPGTRLLVL.

V usage is TRBV7-9 and J usage is TRBJ2-1; D unclear. Germline CDR1 and CDR2: SEHNR and FQNEAQ (reference sequence). The CDR3 contains 15 residues. V lost 7 bases to trimming and J lost 2 bases, with 15 bases between them. The CDR3 is CASNPPLGPYNEQFF. CDR3 sequence (DNA): TGTGCCAGCAACCCCCCTCTAGGCCCCTACAATGAGCAGTTCTTC.

The chain links TRBV6-5 to TRBJ1-4; D uncertain. V was clipped by 4 bases and J by 5 bases, with 5 bases between them. There are 12 residues in the CDR3. CDR1 MNHEY and CDR2 SVGAGI come from the germline V gene. The CDR3 DNA sequence: TGTGCCAGCAGTTCCGTAAATGAAAAACTGTTTTTT. Translating gives CASSSVNEKLFF.

V gene TRBV6-5 combines with J gene TRBJ2-1; 13 bases map to TRBD2. Germline V gene lookup returns CDR1 MNHEY and CDR2 SVGAGI. This CDR3 region has 15 residues. The J segment lost 9 bases and the V segment lost 5 bases, leaving 7 bases of the junction unmatched. The CDR3, as DNA: TGTGCCAGCAGTCTCGGACTAGCGGGAGTAAGTGAGCAGTTCTTC. It is translated as CASSLGLAGVSEQFF.